The clone carrying this T cell receptor beta chain was counted ten times or more. What it binds is unknown. After constant-region reverse-primer amplification, full-length variable regions underwent semi-nested PCR with Nested Universal Primer A. One entry per CDR3 protein results from TCRdb running MiXCR on the 5' RACE reads. The table has about 50,000 distinct CDR3 sequences, more than 15% seen once. The CDR3 is 15 amino acids. Germline V lookup: CDR1 SGHRS, CDR2 YFSETQ. V was clipped by 4 bases and J by 6 bases; unmatched bases: 12. Study-wide results and limits: In terms of TCR gene usage, tumor memory CD4+ T cells clustered together with blood and lymph node memory CD4+ cells, as well as with lymph node naive CD4+ cells. Tumor Treg TCRs overlapped most with tumor naive CD4+ cells.

CD25-based Treg depletion was applied to purified naive CD4+ T cells. Sequencing was carried out using naive CD4+ T cells sorted from blood. Subset noted: naive CD4+ T cells, CD4+CD45RA+CD25-. This clonotype was obtained from a female donor with breast cancer. The chain couples TRBV5-1 to TRBJ1-1; 7 bases line up with TRBD1. CDR3 DNA: TGCGCCAGCAGCCCGGGACAGACGACGACCCCTGAAGCTTTCTTT. As protein: CASSPGQTTTPEAFF.